These T cell receptor beta chains were read from a single sample in a study of blood T cell repertoires in COVID-19. Profiling relied on immunoSEQ multiplex PCR, and the TCRdb table lists in-frame clones only, not all of them. Of approximately 61,000 clones listed, approximately 80% are singletons. Specimen: peripheral blood. The receptors shown here come from a man aged 65-85 years with acute or convalescent COVID-19. Each CDR3 is given with its conserved first and last residue. A D gene is named only where the DNA matches it firmly. Expanded clones get a size class; other rows say once, few or many, or leave the size out.

cdr3_nt cdr3_aa clone_size d_call j_call v_call
TGCGCCAGCAGCCAAGATGGGGCCGGCTACACCTTC CASSQDGAGYTF - - TRBJ1-2 TRBV4-1
TGTGCCAGCTCACCACCCGCGGGGGGGGCGGGGAATGAGCAGTTCTTC CASSPPAGGAGNEQFF - TRBD2 TRBJ2-1 TRBV18
TGTGCCAGCAGCGTAGAGGGGACAGGGACCCCCTACGAGCAGTACTTC CASSVEGTGTPYEQYF - TRBD1 TRBJ2-7 TRBV9
TGTGCCAGCAGGATTTACTACAGGGGACAAGAGACCCAGTACTTC CASRIYYRGQETQYF - TRBD1 TRBJ2-5 TRBV5-6
TGCGCCAGCAGCACAGGGGGGGATGGCACTGAAGCTTTCTTT CASSTGGDGTEAFF - TRBD1 TRBJ1-1 TRBV5-1
TGCGCCAGCAGCTTGGGACAGGGGCCCGAGACCCAGTACTTC CASSLGQGPETQYF - TRBD1 TRBJ2-5 TRBV5-1
TGCGCCAGCAGCCCGGGACAGGGGGAAGGGGGCTCAGATACGCAGTATTTT CASSPGQGEGGSDTQYF - TRBD1 TRBJ2-3 TRBV5-1
TGTGCCAGCAGGGACGGCGGGGGTTCCTACGAGCAGTACTTC CASRDGGGSYEQYF - TRBD2 TRBJ2-7 TRBV27
TGTGCCAGCAGTGGGGAGGGAATCCAGCCCCAGCATTTT CASSGEGIQPQHF - - TRBJ1-5 TRBV2
TGTGCCACCTCCGCGGGGGCCTCCCCCGGGGAGCTGTTTTTT CATSAGASPGELFF - - TRBJ2-2 TRBV11-3
TGCGCCAGCAGTCAGACCGGGACAGGGGGGGCTGAGCAGTTCTTC CASSQTGTGGAEQFF - TRBD1 TRBJ2-1 TRBV5-1
TGTGCCAGCAGCCGACAGGGTTCCTATGGCTACACCTTC CASSRQGSYGYTF - TRBD1 TRBJ1-2 TRBV6-5
TGTGCCAGCAGCTTGACTAGCGGTGAGCAGTTCTTC CASSLTSGEQFF - TRBD2 TRBJ2-1 TRBV5-4
TGTGCCAGCAGTGAATGGGAGCGGTTTAGTACTGGAAACACCATATATTTT CASSEWERFSTGNTIYF - - TRBJ1-3 TRBV25-1
TGTGCCAGCAGTTTGACCTTGGACAGGGGATACACCTTC CASSLTLDRGYTF - TRBD1 TRBJ1-2 TRBV28
TGTGCCAGTAGTATGACCTCGACAATGAAATATGGCTACACCTTC CASSMTSTMKYGYTF once - TRBJ1-2 TRBV19
TGTGCCAGCAGCTTAGCCTGGCAGGGGCCCAATGAGCAGTTCTTC CASSLAWQGPNEQFF - - TRBJ2-1 TRBV7-2
TGTGCCAGCAGTTACTCCGGGACTAGCGGGGGGGAGACCCAGTACTTC CASSYSGTSGGETQYF - TRBD2 TRBJ2-5 TRBV6-6
TGCGCCAGCAGTGTCGCTAGCGGGGGGGCGAATGAGCAGTTCTTC CASSVASGGANEQFF - TRBD2 TRBJ2-1 TRBV10-1
TGTGCCAGCTCCCGTGCGGTTGGGTATGGCTACACCTTC CASSRAVGYGYTF - - TRBJ1-2 TRBV14
TGTGCCAGCAGCTTAGGGGTCCCCGGGACTGAAGCTTTCTTT CASSLGVPGTEAFF - - TRBJ1-1 TRBV11-2
TGCAGTGCTAGTCAAAGGGGAAACCTTCGGAGCAATCAGCCCCAGCATTTT CSASQRGNLRSNQPQHF - - TRBJ1-5 TRBV20-1
TGTGCCAGCTCACCCGGACTGAACTCTGGAAACACCATATATTTT CASSPGLNSGNTIYF - - TRBJ1-3 TRBV18
TGTGCCAGCAGTTACGGCCCGGGACAGGGAGGTTTATTCACCTTC CASSYGPGQGGLFTF - TRBD1 TRBJ1-2 TRBV6-5
TGTGCCAGCAGCTTGGAAAGGACTATCTCGGGCTACACCTTC CASSLERTISGYTF few - TRBJ1-2 TRBV5-4
TGTGCCAGCAGTTTAGTGCAGGGGACAAGCTATGGCTACACCTTC CASSLVQGTSYGYTF - - TRBJ1-2 TRBV28
TGTGCCAGTAGGGGTCTCGAGGCGAGGGCGTACAATGAGCAGTTCTTC CASRGLEARAYNEQFF - - TRBJ2-1 TRBV19
TGTGCCAGCAGTTTCACGCGACAGGGGGCCGGGGAAAAACTGTTTTTT CASSFTRQGAGEKLFF few TRBD1 TRBJ1-4 TRBV6-5
TGCGCCAGCAGCCAAGATGGGCTAAACACCGGGGAGCTGTTTTTT CASSQDGLNTGELFF - - TRBJ2-2 TRBV4-1
TGTGCCAGCAGTATACGGCCGGAGGAAGCTGAAGCTTTCTTT CASSIRPEEAEAFF - - TRBJ1-1 TRBV6-5
TGTGCCACCAGCAGAGGGGGACAGGGCCGCTACACCTTC CATSRGGQGRYTF - TRBD1 TRBJ1-2 TRBV15